The 11 T cell receptor beta chains below all came from one sample that was sequenced in a study of response to subunit inactivated influenza vaccine. TCRdb reprocessed the RT-PCR reads via MiXCR and lists one record per CDR3 protein. The profile shows about 830,000 distinct CDR3 sequences, about a fifth of them singletons. Sequenced here: PBMCs from blood, sampled about 5 days after vaccination. Receptors were obtained from a man aged 45 to 65 who received an inactivated influenza vaccine.

The chain recombines TRBV20-1 with TRBJ2-3; 8 bases are shared with TRBD1. The V gene end was trimmed by 0 bases and the J gene end by 0 bases; junction bases not matched to a gene: 8. CDR1 and CDR2 from the germline V gene are DFQATT and SNEGSKA (reference sequence). There are 17 residues in the CDR3. CDR3 DNA sequence: TGCAGTGCTAGAGATCCCACCGGACAGGGCAGCACAGATACGCAGTATTTT. This encodes CSARDPTGQGSTDTQYF.

This clonotype was counted many times. The V gene is TRBV28, the J gene TRBJ2-7; D gene unclear. Germline V gene sequence: CDR1 MDHEN, CDR2 SYDVKM. V lost 1 base and J lost 6, with 4 bases in between. CDR3 length equals 11 residues. CDR3 in amino acids: CASSLSSEQYF. In nucleotides, the CDR3 is TGTGCCAGCAGTTTATCGAGCGAGCAGTACTTC.

This clonotype was observed a few times. This rearrangement joins TRBV20-1 to TRBJ2-3; tentatively, D is TRBD1 or TRBD2 (5 bases each). The CDR3 is 18 residues long. Germline V gene data show CDR1 as DFQATT and CDR2 as SNEGSKA (reference sequence). V was trimmed by 0 bases and J by 0 bases, leaving 19 bases between them. For the CDR3, the DNA is TGCAGTGCTAGAGATCATTGGGGGAGCACTACTAGCACAGATACGCAGTATTTT. Protein product: CSARDHWGSTTSTDTQYF.

The rearrangement joins TRBV5-1 to TRBJ2-7; either TRBD1 or TRBD2 may fit D (5 bases each). CDR3 length equals 14 residues. The germline V gene has CDR1 SGHRS and CDR2 YFSETQ. Trimming took 4 bases from V and 1 from J, leaving 12 bases between them. The CDR3, as DNA: TGCGCCAGCAGCCCAGGGACGTGGTCCTACGAGCAGTACTTC. Its protein is CASSPGTWSYEQYF.

The V and J genes are TRBV7-3 and TRBJ1-1; D gene ambiguous. The CDR3 is 13 residues long. V was trimmed by 5 bases and J by 0 bases, leaving 7 bases between them. Germline CDR1 and CDR2: SGHTA and FQGTGA. The DNA for the CDR3 is TGTGCCAGCAGCAACGCGGTGAACACTGAAGCTTTCTTT. Amino acids: CASSNAVNTEAFF.

There are many counts of this clonotype. The CDR3 DNA sequence: TGTGCCAGCAGTTACCCAGGGGGCCACGAGCAGTACTTC. This gives the protein CASSYPGGHEQYF. The rearrangement joins TRBV6-5 to TRBJ2-7; 8 nucleotides align to TRBD1. The CDR3 length is 13 residues. Trimming cost V 2 bases and J 5 bases; bases outside gene matches: 2. The germline CDR1 and CDR2 sequences are MNHEY and SVGAGI.

A few counts support this clonotype. The chain employs TRBV18 and TRBJ2-3; unclear D gene. The length of the CDR3 is 15 residues. The germline CDR1 and CDR2 sequences are KGHSH and LQKENI. V was pared by 1 base and J by 3 bases, with 11 bases between. The CDR3 sequence is CASSPLTTVTDTQYF. CDR3 nucleotide sequence: TGTGCCAGCTCACCACTCACCACGGTTACAGATACGCAGTATTTT.

This clonotype was seen more than once but under ten times. The V and J genes are TRBV27 and TRBJ2-1; 11 bases are shared with TRBD2. Germline loops: CDR1 MNHEY, CDR2 SMNVEV (reference sequence). The junction had 5 bases not matched to a gene; V was cut back by 3 bases and J by 4 bases. The CDR3 totals 16 residues. CDR3 DNA: TGTGCCAGCAGTTTGAGGGGACTAGCGGATTACAATGAGCAGTTCTTC. The encoded protein is CASSLRGLADYNEQFF.

The CDR3 sequence: CSATTSGGFTDTQYF. CDR3 sequence (DNA): TGCAGTGCCACAACTAGCGGGGGATTCACAGATACGCAGTATTTT. This sequence joins TRBV20-1 and TRBJ2-3, with 11 positions matching TRBD2. This CDR3 contains 15 residues. CDR1 and CDR2 from the germline V gene are DFQATT and SNEGSKA (reference sequence). The ends lost 6 bases at V and 2 bases at J; junction bases unmatched: 7.

V usage is TRBV7-2 and J usage is TRBJ2-2, with a possible D match to TRBD1 (6 bases). CDR1 is SGHTA and CDR2 is FQGNSA in the germline V gene. This CDR3 is built from 15 residues. Trimming cost V 5 bases and J 4 bases, with 14 bases left between them. The CDR3 reads CASSVTGMGTGELFF. The CDR3 DNA sequence: TGTGCCAGCAGCGTAACAGGGATGGGCACCGGGGAGCTGTTTTTT.

This chain links TRBV20-1 with TRBJ1-1; possibly TRBD1 for D (5 bases). V was cut by 0 bases and J by 5 bases, with 16 bases left in between. This CDR3 comprises 15 residues. CDR1 is DFQATT, CDR2 SNEGSKA, per germline (reference sequence). CDR3 coding DNA: TGCAGTGCTAGAGATCATCAAGGGGCGTGGACTGAAGCTTTCTTT. Translated, it gives CSARDHQGAWTEAFF.